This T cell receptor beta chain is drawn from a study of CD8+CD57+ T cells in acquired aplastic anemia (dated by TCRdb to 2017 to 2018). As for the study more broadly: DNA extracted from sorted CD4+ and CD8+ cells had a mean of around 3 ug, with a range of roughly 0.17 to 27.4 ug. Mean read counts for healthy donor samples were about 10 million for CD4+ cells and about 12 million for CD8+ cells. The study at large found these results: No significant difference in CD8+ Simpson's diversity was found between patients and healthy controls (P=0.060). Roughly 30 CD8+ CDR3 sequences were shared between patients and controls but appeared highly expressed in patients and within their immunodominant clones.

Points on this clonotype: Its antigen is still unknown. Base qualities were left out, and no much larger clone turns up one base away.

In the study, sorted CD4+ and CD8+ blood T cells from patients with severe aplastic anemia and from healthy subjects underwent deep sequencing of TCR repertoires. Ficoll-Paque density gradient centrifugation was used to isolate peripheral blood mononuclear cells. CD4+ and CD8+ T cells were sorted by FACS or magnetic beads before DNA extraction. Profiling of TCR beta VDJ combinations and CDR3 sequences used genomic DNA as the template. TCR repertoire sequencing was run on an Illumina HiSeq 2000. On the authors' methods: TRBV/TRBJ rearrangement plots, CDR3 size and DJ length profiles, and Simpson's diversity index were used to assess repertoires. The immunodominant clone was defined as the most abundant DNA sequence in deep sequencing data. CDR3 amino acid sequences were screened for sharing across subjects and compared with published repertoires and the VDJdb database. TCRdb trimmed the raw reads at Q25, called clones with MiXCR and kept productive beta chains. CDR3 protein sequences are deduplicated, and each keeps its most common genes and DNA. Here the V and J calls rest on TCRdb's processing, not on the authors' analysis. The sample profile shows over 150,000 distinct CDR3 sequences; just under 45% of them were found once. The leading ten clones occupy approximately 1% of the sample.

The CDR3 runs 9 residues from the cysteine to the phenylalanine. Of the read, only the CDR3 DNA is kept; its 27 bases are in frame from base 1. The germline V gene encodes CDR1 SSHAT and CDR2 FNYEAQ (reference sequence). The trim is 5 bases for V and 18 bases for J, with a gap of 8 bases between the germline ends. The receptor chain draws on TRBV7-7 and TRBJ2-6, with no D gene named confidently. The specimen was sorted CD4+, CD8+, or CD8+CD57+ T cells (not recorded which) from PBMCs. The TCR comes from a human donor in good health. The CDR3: CASSHDSTF. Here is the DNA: TGTGCCAGCAGCCACGACTCGACTTTC.